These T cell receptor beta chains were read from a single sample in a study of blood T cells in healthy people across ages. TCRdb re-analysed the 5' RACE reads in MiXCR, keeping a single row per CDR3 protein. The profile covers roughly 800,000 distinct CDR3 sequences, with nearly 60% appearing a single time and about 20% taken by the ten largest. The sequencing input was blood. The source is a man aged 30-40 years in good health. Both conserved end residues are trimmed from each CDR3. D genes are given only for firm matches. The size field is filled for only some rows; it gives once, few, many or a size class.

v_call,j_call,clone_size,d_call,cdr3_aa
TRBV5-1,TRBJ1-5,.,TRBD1,ASSLDMTGNNQPQH
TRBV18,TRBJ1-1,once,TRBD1,ASSPGTGGQRAF
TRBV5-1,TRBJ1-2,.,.,ASSPNDSPSYGYT
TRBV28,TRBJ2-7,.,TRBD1,ASSIDRDISYEQY
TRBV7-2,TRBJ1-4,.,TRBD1,ASSPQGQGNEKLF
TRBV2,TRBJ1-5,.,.,ASSSTGRDQPQH
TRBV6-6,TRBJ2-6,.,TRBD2,AVGGFGANVLT
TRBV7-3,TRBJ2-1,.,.,ASSLKGGSYNEQF
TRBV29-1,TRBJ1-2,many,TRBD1,SVGGQGYGYT
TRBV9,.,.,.,ASSDGGAGYEQY
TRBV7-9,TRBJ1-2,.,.,ASSFRRTNYGYT
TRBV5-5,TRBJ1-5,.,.,ASSRTSGANQPQH
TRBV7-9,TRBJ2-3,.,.,ASSPRAGADTQY
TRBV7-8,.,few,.,ASSLGRVVSGREQY
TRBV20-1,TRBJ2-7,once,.,SASYEGREQY
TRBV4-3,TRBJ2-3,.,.,ASSQEGPAGIADTQY
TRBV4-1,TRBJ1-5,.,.,ASSQVISQPQH
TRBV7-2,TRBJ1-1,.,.,ASRGKKNTEAF
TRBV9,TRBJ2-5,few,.,ASSVGLEEIRETQY
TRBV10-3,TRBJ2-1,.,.,AISVSLYNEQF
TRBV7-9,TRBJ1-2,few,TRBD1,ASSEGQGLIFGDGYT